A single sample is the source of the 2 T cell receptor beta chains below, sequenced in a study of breast tumors, draining lymph nodes, adjacent tissues. Breast cancer patients provided tissue from their axillary draining lymph nodes. TCRdb passed the multiplex PCR reads through MiXCR, listing each CDR3 protein once. The table includes some 120,000 distinct CDR3 sequences, about 20% detected once. The specimen was axillary lymph node tissue. Every receptor here comes from a female donor with breast cancer. Some clones in this sample may be carry-over from other donors' samples.

Many counts were recorded for this clonotype. The V and J genes are TRBV7-9 and TRBJ1-6; D perhaps matches TRBD1 (5 bases). This CDR3 is built from 15 residues. V gave up 1 base and J gave up 14 bases, with 18 bases separating them. The germline V gene encodes CDR1 SEHNR and CDR2 FQNEAQ (reference sequence). The CDR3 here is CASSLEGRIGLTLHF. The DNA for the CDR3 is TGTGCCAGCAGCTTAGAGGGACGAATTGGGCTGACCCTCCACTTT.

In the case of this clonotype: The final CDR3 position lacks the conserved phenylalanine or tryptophan, pointing to a likely read error. The V and J genes are TRBV6-4 and TRBJ2-7; 8 nucleotides match TRBD2. This CDR3 spans 14 amino acids. Germline V gives CDR1 MRHNA, CDR2 SNTAGT. Here the CDR3 DNA reads TGCGCCAGCAACGATTCCAGCGGGAGTTACGAGCAGTACTTA. Encoded protein: CASNDSSGSYEQYL.